The clone carrying this TCR beta chain was recorded once. Its antigen is unknown. Treatment of patients with chemo-refractory metastatic non-small-cell lung cancer consisted of focal radiation plus CTLA-4 blockade with ipilimumab. The sample belongs to a study of radiotherapy plus CTLA-4 blockade in lung cancer. Findings and caveats of the study: Clones of tumor-derived TCRs expanded in blood after radiotherapy plus ipilimumab.

TCRdb's copy holds only in-frame clones and misses some; the assay was immunoSEQ multiplex PCR. The table lists some 110,000 clones, 85% to 90% of them singletons, with approximately 7% in the top ten. CDR1 and CDR2 from the germline V gene are SGHDT and YYEEEE. V lost 5 bases to trimming and J lost 1 base; unmatched junction nucleotides: 4. The CDR3 runs 15 residues. The sample in question was peripheral blood, obtained from a patient treated with radiotherapy plus ipilimumab. This TCR was sampled from a human donor with non-small cell lung cancer that progressed on radiotherapy plus ipilimumab. This chain connects TRBV5-6 to TRBJ2-7; 12 bases are shared with TRBD2. The DNA of the CDR3 is TGTGCCAGCAGGGGACTAGCGGGTCCATCCTACGAGCAGTACTTC. It is translated as CASRGLAGPSYEQYF.